A selection of T cell receptor beta chains follows, all from one sample in a study of OX40 agonist ivuxolimab in advanced cancers. TCRdb's table, derived via immunoSEQ multiplex PCR, lists solely in-frame clones and lacks some. The sample consists of about 68,000 clones, about 83% of them appearing once. Specimen: CD4+ or CD8+ T cells sorted from blood, collected in a trial of the OX40 agonist ivuxolimab. These receptors all stem from an adult with an advanced solid tumor such as melanoma, head and neck, liver or kidney cancer. Each CDR3 is given with its conserved first and last residue.

j_gene,v_gene,CDR3aa
TRBJ2-7,TRBV19,CTSEDRGHEQYF
NA,TRBV4-3,CASSQDGSASYEQYF
TRBJ1-5,TRBV4-1,CASSPTEGNQPQHF
TRBJ2-3,TRBV19,CASSTDSLDTQYF
TRBJ2-1,TRBV18,CASSPISLAVRGEQFF
TRBJ1-2,TRBV6-6,CASSLDGNLANYGYTF
TRBJ1-3,TRBV30,CAWSSSRTAHSGNTIYF
TRBJ2-3,TRBV27,CASSSRPTRDTQYF
TRBJ2-1,TRBV19,CASRPAGAVYNEQFF
TRBJ1-1,TRBV15,CATSSFTGDTEAFF
TRBJ2-1,TRBV6-1,CASSDPPGASSYNEQFF
TRBJ2-2,TRBV19,CASSGANTGELFF
TRBJ1-2,TRBV5-6,CASRSRGGYTF
TRBJ1-5,TRBV19,CASSAGYQPQHF
TRBJ1-2,TRBV7-6,CASSPGGLGGYTF
TRBJ2-7,TRBV25-1,CASRPQGNYEQYF
TRBJ2-3,TRBV4-2,CASSQDFGGSTDTQYF
TRBJ2-2,TRBV6-5,CASSFTANTGELFF
TRBJ2-4,TRBV4-1,CASSQDGRGGGIQYF
TRBJ1-1,TRBV6-5,CASSYAAGETFEAFF
TRBJ2-2,TRBV7-3,CASSFAGTGGNTGELFF
TRBJ1-1,TRBV4-1,CASSQGTAFTYKAFF
TRBJ2-2,TRBV18,CASSPVSAGVRTGELFF
TRBJ1-1,TRBV7-9,CASSLEDSVAFF
TRBJ1-2,TRBV7-2,CASSSGQKGYTF
TRBJ2-1,TRBV6-6,CASSNSYNEQFF
TRBJ1-3,TRBV30,CAWSSGLGGNTIYF
TRBJ1-2,TRBV7-8,CASSLGQGGIYGYTF